The source of this T cell receptor beta chain is a study of T cells in women clearing cervical HPV infection. Study observations and caveats: Associations may precede or follow infection; HPV-specific or memory T cells were not isolated.

On this clone itself: As yet, its antigen is unknown.

Produced via immunoSEQ multiplex PCR; TCRdb's table is partial and in-frame only. This listing includes about 33,000 clones. The sample was blood buffy coat. The sequence was obtained from a woman between 18 and 69 years old with a cervical HPV16 infection that either progressed to CIN3+ or cleared (not recorded which).

Incomplete CDR3 DNA: TGTGCCTGGAGTGTAGGGCAGGATGGTTCACCC. Its translation: CAWSVGQDGSP. In full, the CDR3 reads CAWSVGQDGSPLHF. The rearrangement joins TRBV30 to TRBJ1-6; no clear D gene. The read ends 3 residues before the CDR3 terminus; that terminus is restored from the germline J gene. The CDR3 is 14 residues long. With 0 bases removed from V and 9 bases from J, the gap between germline ends came to 12 bases. CDR1 is GTSNPN, CDR2 SVGIG, per germline (reference sequence).